This entry lists 21 T cell receptor beta chains sequenced from one sample in a study of regulatory T cells in long-lasting Graves disease (dated by TCRdb to the early 2020s). Taken with the paper, the label for time point translates to: newly diagnosed GD, antithyroid drugs for less than 3 months. RNA was extracted from PBMCs in TRIzol for both TCR sequencing and RNA sequencing. Libraries were prepared through multiplex PCR. Sequencing used an Illumina HiSeq 4000. TCR beta libraries were built with iRepertoire HTBI primers and Arm-PCR amplification of CDR3 regions. In TCRdb, the public reads were trimmed at Q25 with fastp and aligned with MiXCR, with productive beta chains retained. Identical CDR3 protein sequences are pooled into one entry, listed with their most common genes and DNA. For this sample the table gives approximately 440,000 distinct CDR3 sequences, of which 15% to 20% were detected only once. The ten largest make up 10% to 15% of the sample.

This sample was shared with a second study, whose subject was T cells in Graves' hyperthyroidism and ophthalmopathy.

Sequencing was performed on peripheral blood mononuclear cells (PBMCs), taken at new diagnosis, from a patient treated with antithyroid drugs. Receptors were obtained from a man in his forties with Graves disease. Donor details come from another sample of the same person, matched by shared clones.

This clonotype came up many times. CDR3 sequence reads: CASSSLRDKNYGYTF. The CDR3 region has the DNA TGTGCCAGCAGCTCACTCCGGGACAAGAACTATGGCTACACCTTC. This chain uses TRBV11-2 with TRBJ1-2; D perhaps matches TRBD1 (6 bases). The CDR3 spans 15 residues. Germline CDR1 SGHAT, CDR2 FQNNGV. V shed 4 bases and J shed 2 bases, with 14 bases lying between them.

The chain combines TRBV10-3 with TRBJ2-7; D gene ambiguous. Trimming stripped 10 bases from V and 3 bases from J, with 10 bases between. The CDR3 runs to 11 residues. Germline V CDR1 and CDR2: ENHRY, SYGVKD. DNA of the CDR3: TGTGCCACCGGAAGAGACTACGAGCAGTACTTC. Protein: CATGRDYEQYF.

This clonotype was picked up many times. A much larger clone lies a single base off, so this may be a read error. V is TRBV7-9 and J is TRBJ2-1; D ambiguous. The CDR3 covers 12 residues. V was cut by 1 base and J by 9 bases, with 7 bases left in between. The germline V gene encodes CDR1 SEHNR and CDR2 FQNEAQ (reference sequence). This CDR3 is CASSLDKGEQFF. In DNA, the CDR3 is TGTGCCAGCAGCTTAGACAAGGGTGAGCAGTTCTTC.

In regard to this clonotype: The germline gene is not matched at one end of the junction; a read error may be the cause. V and J are TRBV7-9 and TRBJ2-1, with 9 bases aligning to TRBD2. CDR1 and CDR2 from the germline V gene are SEHNR and FQNEAQ (reference sequence). CDR3 length: 15 amino acids. In DNA, the CDR3 is TGTGCCAGCAGCCTAGCGGGACCTGGTTTAGATGAGCAGTTCTTC. Its protein product is CASSLAGPGLDEQFF. Drawing the rest from reference TRBV7-9 and TRBJ2-1, the complete variable domain is DTGVSQNPRHKITKRGQNVTFRCDPISEHNRLYWYRQTLGQGPEFLTYFQNEAQLEKSRLLSDRFSAERPKGSFSTLEIQRTEQGDSAMYLCASSLAGPGLDEQFFGPGTRLTVL.

This clonotype was observed many times. At one end, the junction sequence differs from germline, possibly due to a read error. This chain's CDR3 is CAGRSSYEQYF. CDR3 in DNA: TGTGCCGGGAGGTCCTCCTACGAGCAGTACTTC. This chain connects TRBV30 to TRBJ2-7; D is possibly TRBD2 (6 bases). This CDR3 region has 11 residues. Germline V gives CDR1 GTSNPN, CDR2 SVGIG (reference sequence).

Of note for this clonotype: A much larger clone differs by one base, so this may be a read error. The chain employs TRBV2 and TRBJ2-7; tentatively, D is TRBD1 (5 bases). With 3 bases removed from V and 0 bases from J, the gap between germline ends came to 6 bases. CDR1 is SNHLY, CDR2 FYNNEI, per germline. The CDR3 extends over 13 amino acids. CDR3 loop: CASSDGHSYEQYF. The CDR3 DNA is TGTGCCAGCAGTGATGGACACTCCTACGAGCAGTACTTC. The variable domain in full, completed from reference TRBV2 and TRBJ2-7, reads EPEVTQTPSHQVTQMGQEVILRCVPISNHLYFYWYRQILGQKVEFLVSFYNNEISEKSEIFDDQFSVERPDGSNFTLKIRSTKLEDSAMYFCASSDGHSYEQYFGPGTRLTVT.

The CDR3 DNA sequence: TGCAGTGCTAGCCGGGACAGGGTAGATACGCAGTATTTT. It specifies CSASRDRVDTQYF. J is TRBJ2-3 and V is TRBV20-1; 9 bases map to TRBD1. V lost 3 bases and J lost 5; bases outside the gene matches: 3. This CDR3 has 13 amino acids. CDR1 DFQATT and CDR2 SNEGSKA come from the germline V gene (reference sequence).

This clonotype was counted ten times or more. This chain connects TRBV28 to TRBJ1-1; unclear D gene. This CDR3 has 15 residues. Germline V gives CDR1 MDHEN, CDR2 SYDVKM. V was pared by 2 bases and J by 0 bases, with 10 bases between. This chain's CDR3 is CASSLEILVNTEAFF. CDR3 in DNA: TGTGCCAGCAGTTTAGAGATTTTGGTGAACACTGAAGCTTTCTTT.

The sample holds many counts of this clonotype. V usage is TRBV28 and J usage is TRBJ2-1, with TRBD2 identical over 8 bases. There are 11 residues in the CDR3. Germline V gene sequence: CDR1 MDHEN, CDR2 SYDVKM. V lost 6 bases to trimming and J lost 15 bases; unmatched junction nucleotides: 7. CDR3 DNA sequence: TGTGCCAGCAGCTTAGCGGGGTACGGGTTCTTC. Encoded protein: CASSLAGYGFF.

This clonotype was seen many times. The chain is built from TRBV11-2 and TRBJ1-1; weak D call: TRBD1 (6 bases). Germline assignment: CDR1 SGHAT and CDR2 FQNNGV. V was cut by 5 bases and J by 6 bases, with 10 bases left in between. CDR3 length: 12 residues. The CDR3 region is CASSQQGAEAFF. The DNA of the CDR3 is TGTGCCAGCAGCCAACAGGGCGCTGAAGCTTTCTTT.

At least ten counts were recorded for this clonotype. The chain carries TRBV2 and TRBJ2-1, with D uncertain. This CDR3 is built from 14 residues. Trimming shortened V by 1 base and J by 1 base, and 5 bases separated the two germline ends. From germline, CDR1 is SNHLY and CDR2 FYNNEI. The CDR3 protein is CASSEGGSYNEQFF. CDR3 coding DNA: TGTGCCAGCAGTGAAGGGGGTTCCTACAATGAGCAGTTCTTC.

This clonotype was seen a handful of times. V gene TRBV18 combines with J gene TRBJ2-7, with a weak D call TRBD1 (6 bases). Between the trimmed V and J ends, which lost 10 bases and 1 base, there was a span of 11 bases. The CDR3 has 12 amino acids. Germline V gives CDR1 KGHSH, CDR2 LQKENI. CDR3 residues: CATGDNSYEQYF. The DNA for the CDR3 is TGTGCCACTGGGGACAATTCCTACGAGCAGTACTTC. Full variable domain (rest looked up from reference TRBV18 and TRBJ2-7): NAGVMQNPRHLVRRRGQEARLRCSPMKGHSHVYWYRQLPEEGLKFMVYLQKENIIDESGMPKERFSAEFPKEGPSILRIQQVVRGDSAAYFCATGDNSYEQYFGPGTRLTVT.

The V and J genes are TRBV10-3 and TRBJ2-3; D gene uncertain. Trimming shortened V by 3 bases and J by 4 bases, and 5 bases separated the two germline ends. CDR1 is ENHRY and CDR2 is SYGVKD in the germline V gene. This CDR3 is 12 amino acids long. The CDR3 coding sequence is TGTGCCATCAGTGACATAGCAGATACGCAGTATTTT. Translating gives CAISDIADTQYF.

This chain joins TRBV7-3 and TRBJ2-1; the match to TRBD2 covers 7 bases. The V gene end was trimmed by 0 bases and the J gene end by 6 bases; junction bases not matched to a gene: 5. CDR1 is SGHTA and CDR2 is FQGTGA in the germline V gene. This CDR3 is built from 15 residues. The CDR3 coding sequence is TGTGCCAGCAGCTTAACTGGCGGGAGAGGCAATGAGCAGTTCTTC. It yields the protein CASSLTGGRGNEQFF.

The chain carries TRBV20-1 and TRBJ2-7, with D tentatively TRBD1 (5 bases). Germline V gene sequence: CDR1 DFQATT, CDR2 SNEGSKA (reference sequence). Trimming cost V 1 base and J 0 bases, with 16 bases left between them. CDR3 length equals 16 residues. The CDR3: CSARGTGSKSSYEQYF. The CDR3 nucleotides are TGCAGTGCTAGAGGTACAGGAAGTAAAAGCTCCTACGAGCAGTACTTC.

This clonotype occurred many times. The chain couples TRBV28 to TRBJ2-3, with unresolved D. Germline CDR1 and CDR2: MDHEN and SYDVKM. V lost 2 bases to trimming and J lost 0 bases, with 9 bases between them. CDR3 length: 15 amino acids. CDR3 in DNA: TGTGCCAGCAGTTTACGCGGCAGTAGCACAGATACGCAGTATTTT. Translating it yields CASSLRGSSTDTQYF.

In this sample, this clonotype turned up a few times. This CDR3 reads CASSYPFHEQFF. The CDR3 DNA sequence: TGTGCCAGCAGTTATCCTTTCCATGAGCAGTTCTTC. V is TRBV12-3 or TRBV12-4 and J is TRBJ2-1, with D unclear. The CDR3 length is 12 residues. V was shortened by 4 bases and J by 8 bases, with 9 bases between the two germline ends.

This clonotype was found many times. The genes are TRBV3-1 and TRBJ2-7; D is uncertain. The V end lost 4 bases, the J end lost 0 bases, and 10 bases lay between the germline ends. The CDR3 loop spans 14 amino acids. Germline V gene lookup returns CDR1 LGHDT and CDR2 YNNKEL (reference sequence). DNA for the CDR3: TGTGCCAGCAGCCCCGACATAGTCTCCTACGAGCAGTACTTC. Its protein is CASSPDIVSYEQYF.

In its sample, this clonotype was seen many times. The genes are TRBV2 and TRBJ2-5; weak D call: TRBD2 (5 bases). Germline V gene data show CDR1 as SNHLY and CDR2 as FYNNEI. The V gene lost 4 bases and the J gene lost 5 bases, with 17 bases spanning the gap. The CDR3 runs 15 residues. CDR3 DNA sequence: TGTGCCAGCAGTGTCGGCAATAGCGAGGTGGAGACCCAGTACTTC. As protein: CASSVGNSEVETQYF. The variable domain in full, with the rest retrieved from reference TRBV2 and TRBJ2-5, is EPEVTQTPSHQVTQMGQEVILRCVPISNHLYFYWYRQILGQKVEFLVSFYNNEISEKSEIFDDQFSVERPDGSNFTLKIRSTKLEDSAMYFCASSVGNSEVETQYFGPGTRLLVL.

The V gene is TRBV5-1, the J gene TRBJ1-2, with TRBD1 matching over 9 bases. With V trimmed by 4 bases and J by 3 bases, 4 bases remained unmatched. CDR3 length equals 14 residues. The V gene's germline CDR1 is SGHRS and CDR2 YFSETQ. This CDR3 is CASSIGTGYYGYTF. The CDR3 DNA sequence: TGCGCCAGCAGCATAGGGACAGGGTACTATGGCTACACCTTC.

This clonotype has only a few counts. CDR3 in amino acids: CASSERSRPTDTQYF. The CDR3 region has the DNA TGTGCCAGCAGTGAAAGATCCCGACCCACAGATACGCAGTATTTT. J is TRBJ2-3 and V is TRBV6-1; D gene ambiguous. Germline-derived CDR1 and CDR2 are MNHNS and SASEGT. The CDR3 consists of 15 residues. V lost 2 bases to trimming and J lost 2 bases, with 11 bases between them.